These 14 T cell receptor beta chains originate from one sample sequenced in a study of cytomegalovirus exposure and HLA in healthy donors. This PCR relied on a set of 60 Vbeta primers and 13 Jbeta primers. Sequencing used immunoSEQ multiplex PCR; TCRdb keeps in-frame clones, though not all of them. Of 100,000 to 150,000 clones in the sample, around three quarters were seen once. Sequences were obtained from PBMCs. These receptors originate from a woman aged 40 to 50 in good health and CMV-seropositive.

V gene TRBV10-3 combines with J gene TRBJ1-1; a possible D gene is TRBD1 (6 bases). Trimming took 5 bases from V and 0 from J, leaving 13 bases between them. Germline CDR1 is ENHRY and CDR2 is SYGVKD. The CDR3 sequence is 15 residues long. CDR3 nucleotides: TGTGCCATCAGTCATATACAGGGTGTGAACACTGAAGCTTTCTTT. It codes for CAISHIQGVNTEAFF.

The CDR3 loop is CASSPGGYNEQFF. The CDR3 DNA reads as TGTGCCAGCAGCCCCGGGGGCTACAATGAGCAGTTCTTC. The chain is built from TRBV11-3 and TRBJ2-1; D is possibly TRBD2 (6 bases). The CDR3 contains 13 residues. Germline loops: CDR1 SGHNT, CDR2 YENEEA. Trimming took 5 bases from V and 3 from J, leaving 8 bases between them.

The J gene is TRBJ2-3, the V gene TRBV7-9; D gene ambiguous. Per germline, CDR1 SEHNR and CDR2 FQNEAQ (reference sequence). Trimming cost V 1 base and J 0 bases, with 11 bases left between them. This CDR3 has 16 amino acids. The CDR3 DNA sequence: TGTGCCAGCAGCTTAGAATCATTGAGTAGCACAGATACGCAGTATTTT. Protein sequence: CASSLESLSSTDTQYF.

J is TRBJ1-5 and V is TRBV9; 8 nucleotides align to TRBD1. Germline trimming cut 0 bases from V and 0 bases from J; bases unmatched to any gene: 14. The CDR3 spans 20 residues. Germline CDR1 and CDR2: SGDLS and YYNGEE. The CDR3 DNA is TGTGCCAGCAGCGTAGCTAACGCCAGGGGGCGAGGGGTTAGCAATCAGCCCCAGCATTTT. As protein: CASSVANARGRGVSNQPQHF.

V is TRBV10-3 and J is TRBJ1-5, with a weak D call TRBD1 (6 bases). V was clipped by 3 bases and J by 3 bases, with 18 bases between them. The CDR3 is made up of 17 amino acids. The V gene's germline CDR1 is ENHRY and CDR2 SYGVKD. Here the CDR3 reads CAISERSGTFSNQPQHF. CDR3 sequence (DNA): TGTGCCATCAGTGAACGCTCCGGGACATTTTCCAATCAGCCCCAGCATTTT.

CDR3 protein: CASTRTASTGNQPQHF. The CDR3 coding sequence is TGTGCCAGTACCCGGACAGCCTCCACGGGCAATCAGCCCCAGCATTTT. This chain links TRBV19 with TRBJ1-5; D possibly corresponds to TRBD1 (6 bases). The germline CDR1 and CDR2 sequences are LNHDA and SQIVND (reference sequence). V lost 7 bases and J 2 bases, leaving 18 bases between the germline ends. The CDR3 has 16 amino acids.

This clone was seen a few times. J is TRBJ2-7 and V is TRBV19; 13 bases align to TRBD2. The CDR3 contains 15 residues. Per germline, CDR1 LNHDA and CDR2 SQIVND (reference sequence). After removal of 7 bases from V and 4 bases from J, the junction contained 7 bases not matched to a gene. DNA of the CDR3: TGTGCCAGTAACCTCGGGACTAGCGGGGAATACGAGCAGTACTTC. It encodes CASNLGTSGEYEQYF.

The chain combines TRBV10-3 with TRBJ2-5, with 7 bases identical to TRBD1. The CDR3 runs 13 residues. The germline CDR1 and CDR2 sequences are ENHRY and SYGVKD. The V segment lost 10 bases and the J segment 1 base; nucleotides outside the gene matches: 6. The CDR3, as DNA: TGTGCCACCGCCCGGGACAGCCAAGAGACCCAGTACTTC. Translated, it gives CATARDSQETQYF.

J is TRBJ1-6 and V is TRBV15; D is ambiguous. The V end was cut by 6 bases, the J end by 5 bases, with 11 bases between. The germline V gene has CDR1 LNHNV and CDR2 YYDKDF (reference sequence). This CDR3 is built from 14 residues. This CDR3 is CATSANFNNSPLHF. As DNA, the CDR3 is TGTGCCACCAGTGCGAACTTTAATAATTCACCCCTCCACTTT.

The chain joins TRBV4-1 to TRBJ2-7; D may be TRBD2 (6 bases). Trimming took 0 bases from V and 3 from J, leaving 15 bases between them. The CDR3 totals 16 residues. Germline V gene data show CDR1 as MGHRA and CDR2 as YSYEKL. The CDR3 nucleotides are TGCGCCAGCAGCCAAGAGATTAGCGGCGGGGTCTACGAGCAGTACTTC. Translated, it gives CASSQEISGGVYEQYF.

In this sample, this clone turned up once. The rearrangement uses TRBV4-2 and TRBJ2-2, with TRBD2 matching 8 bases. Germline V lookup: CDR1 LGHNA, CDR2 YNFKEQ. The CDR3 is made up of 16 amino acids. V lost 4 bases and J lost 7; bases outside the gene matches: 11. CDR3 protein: CASSPLGGGNGGELFF. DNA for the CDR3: TGTGCCAGCAGCCCTTTGGGCGGGGGGAACGGCGGGGAGCTGTTTTTT.

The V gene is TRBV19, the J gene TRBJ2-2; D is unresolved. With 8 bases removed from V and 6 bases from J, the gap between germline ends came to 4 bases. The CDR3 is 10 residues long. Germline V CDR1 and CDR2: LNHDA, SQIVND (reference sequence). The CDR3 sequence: CASRSGELFF. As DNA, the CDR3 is TGTGCCAGTCGTTCCGGGGAGCTGTTTTTT.

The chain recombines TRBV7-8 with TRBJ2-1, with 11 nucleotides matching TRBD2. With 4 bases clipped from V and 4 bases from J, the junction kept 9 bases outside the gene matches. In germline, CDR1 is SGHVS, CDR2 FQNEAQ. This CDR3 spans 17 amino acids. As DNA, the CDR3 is TGTGCCAGCAGCTCATTACCGGGACTAGCGGTGTACAATGAGCAGTTCTTC. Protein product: CASSSLPGLAVYNEQFF.

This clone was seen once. CDR3 bases: TGTGCCAGCAGTGAACGGACAGGTCCGCTCTATGGCTACACCTTC. Its translation is CASSERTGPLYGYTF. This chain uses TRBV6-1 with TRBJ1-2; 7 bases are a match to TRBD1. Germline V gene lookup returns CDR1 MNHNS and CDR2 SASEGT. The CDR3 is 15 amino acids. The ends lost 2 bases at V and 4 bases at J; junction bases unmatched: 7.